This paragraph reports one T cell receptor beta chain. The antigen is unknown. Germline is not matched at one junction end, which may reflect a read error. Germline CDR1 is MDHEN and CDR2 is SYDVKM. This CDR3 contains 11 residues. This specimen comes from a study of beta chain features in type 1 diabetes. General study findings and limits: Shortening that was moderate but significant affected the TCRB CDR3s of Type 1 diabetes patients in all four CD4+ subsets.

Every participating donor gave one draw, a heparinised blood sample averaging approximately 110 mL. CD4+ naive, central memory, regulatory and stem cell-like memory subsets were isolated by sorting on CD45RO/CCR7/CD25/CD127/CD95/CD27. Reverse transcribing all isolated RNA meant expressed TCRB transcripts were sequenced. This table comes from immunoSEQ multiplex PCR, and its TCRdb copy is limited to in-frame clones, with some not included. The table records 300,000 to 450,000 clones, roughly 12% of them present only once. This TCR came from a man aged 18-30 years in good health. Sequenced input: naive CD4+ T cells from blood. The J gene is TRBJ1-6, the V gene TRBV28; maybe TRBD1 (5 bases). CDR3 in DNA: TGTGCCAGCAGCTCAGGGTACCGCGGCTACTTT. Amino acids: CASSSGYRGYF. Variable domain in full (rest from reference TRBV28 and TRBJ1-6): DVKVTQSSRYLVKRTGEKVFLECVQDMDHENMFWYRQDPGLGLRLIYFSYDVKMKEKGDIPEGYSVSREKKERFSLILESASTNQTSMYLCASSSGYRGYFGNGTRLTVT.